This T cell receptor beta chain was recovered during a study of Ad26.COV2.S vaccination and SARS-CoV-2 variants. Study background: Among those in the COV1001 Ad26.COV2.S trial arm was the donor.

Study-wide results and caveats: It was found that vaccine and placebo recipients had similar non-spike TCR breadth. Measurements of TCR breadth and depth may have given underestimates of the total T cell responses. Vaccinees showed greater spike-specific TCR breadth than placebo recipients.

Treatment denoted: 15 to 20 received Ad26.COV2.S at low or high dose, single or two shots; roughly 5 received placebo; per-sample allocation not given. Collection of the samples took place on day 63 after the first injection of vaccine or placebo. The CDR3 totals 16 residues. The germline gives CDR1 SGHKS, CDR2 YYEKEE (reference sequence). Trimming removed 5 bases from V and 0 bases from J, with 15 bases in between. On this clone: What it recognizes is unknown.

The method was immunoSEQ multiplex PCR; TCRdb's version includes in-frame clones alone and lacks a portion of them. The repertoire has about 350,000 clones, approximately 86% of them found once; the top ten carry roughly a tenth. This receptor was taken from a person aged 18 to 65 who received the Ad26.COV2.S COVID-19 vaccine or a placebo. The chain couples TRBV5-5 to TRBJ1-5, with D tentatively TRBD1 (5 bases). The input for sequencing was peripheral blood, taken in a trial of Ad26.COV2.S vaccine versus placebo. The DNA for the CDR3 is TGTGCCAGCAGGGCTGATCAGGGCTATAGCAATCAGCCCCAGCATTTT. The encoded protein is CASRADQGYSNQPQHF.